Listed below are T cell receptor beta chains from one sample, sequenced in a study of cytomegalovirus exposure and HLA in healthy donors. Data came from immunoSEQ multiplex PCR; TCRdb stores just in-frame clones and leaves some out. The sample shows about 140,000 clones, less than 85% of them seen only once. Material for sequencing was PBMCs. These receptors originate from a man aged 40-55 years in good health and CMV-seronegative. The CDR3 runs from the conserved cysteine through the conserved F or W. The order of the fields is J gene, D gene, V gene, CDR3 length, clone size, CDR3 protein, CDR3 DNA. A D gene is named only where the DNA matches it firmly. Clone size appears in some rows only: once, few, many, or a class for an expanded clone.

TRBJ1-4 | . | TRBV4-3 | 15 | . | CASSQGSTTNEKLFF | TGCGCCAGCAGCCAAGGGAGCACAACTAATGAAAAACTGTTTTTT
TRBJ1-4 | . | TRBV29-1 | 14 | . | CSVATAGTSEKLFF | TGCAGCGTTGCTACCGCCGGGACAAGTGAAAAACTGTTTTTT
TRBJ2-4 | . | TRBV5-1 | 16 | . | CASSLTMGGAKNIQYF | TGCGCCAGCAGCCTAACCATGGGGGGAGCCAAAAACATTCAGTACTTC
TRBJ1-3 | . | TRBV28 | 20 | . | CASSLSVWAGEGLSGNTIYF | TGTGCCAGCAGTTTATCAGTTTGGGCAGGAGAGGGACTATCTGGAAACACCATATATTTT
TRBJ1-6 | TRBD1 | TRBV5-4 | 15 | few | CASSFRDRGGAPLHF | TGTGCCAGCAGCTTCCGGGACAGGGGTGGCGCACCCCTCCACTTT
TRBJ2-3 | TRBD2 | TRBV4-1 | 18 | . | CASSHAGWPSGGLDTQYF | TGCGCCAGCAGCCACGCGGGTTGGCCTAGCGGGGGTTTGGATACGCAGTATTTT
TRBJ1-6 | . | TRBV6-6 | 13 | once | CASRKGNNSPLHF | TGTGCCAGCCGAAAGGGGAACAATTCACCCCTCCACTTT
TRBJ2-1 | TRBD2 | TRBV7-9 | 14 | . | CASSLRAGADEQFF | TGTGCCAGCAGCTTAAGAGCGGGAGCGGATGAGCAGTTCTTC
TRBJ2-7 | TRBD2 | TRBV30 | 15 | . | CAWSHASGQYYEQYF | TGTGCCTGGAGCCACGCTAGCGGGCAATACTACGAGCAGTACTTC
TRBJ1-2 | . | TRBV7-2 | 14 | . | CASSLDAVYYGYTF | TGTGCCAGCAGCTTAGATGCGGTTTACTATGGCTACACCTTC
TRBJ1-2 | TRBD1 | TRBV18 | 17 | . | CASSPQRPGTGVGGYTF | TGTGCCAGCTCACCCCAACGTCCCGGGACAGGGGTCGGCGGCTACACCTTC
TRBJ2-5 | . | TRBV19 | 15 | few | CASSIAGDHQETQYF | TGTGCCAGTAGTATAGCAGGGGACCACCAAGAGACCCAGTACTTC
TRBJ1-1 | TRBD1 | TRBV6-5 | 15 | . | CASRPTGGSHTEAFF | TGTGCCAGCAGGCCGACAGGGGGCTCGCACACTGAAGCTTTCTTT
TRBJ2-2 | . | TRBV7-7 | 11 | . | CASSTTGELFF | TGTGCCAGCAGCACAACCGGGGAGCTGTTTTTT
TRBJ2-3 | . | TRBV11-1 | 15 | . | CASSLGSVGGYTQYF | TGTGCCAGCAGCTTAGGATCCGTCGGGGGTTATACGCAGTATTTT
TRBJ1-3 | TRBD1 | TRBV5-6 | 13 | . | CASGQGFGNTIYF | TGTGCCAGCGGACAGGGGTTTGGAAACACCATATATTTT
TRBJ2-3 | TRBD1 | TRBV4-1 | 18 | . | CASSQDKNWDRDTDTQYF | TGCGCCAGCAGCCAAGATAAGAATTGGGACAGGGATACAGATACGCAGTATTTT
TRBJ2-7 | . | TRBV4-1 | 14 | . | CASSSGQYSYEQYF | TGCGCCAGCAGCAGTGGACAGTACTCCTACGAGCAGTACTTC
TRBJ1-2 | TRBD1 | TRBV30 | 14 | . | CAWRPRQGAYGYTF | TGTGCCTGGAGACCCCGGCAGGGGGCCTATGGCTACACCTTC
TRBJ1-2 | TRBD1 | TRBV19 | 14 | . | CASSEQGRDYGYTF | TGTGCCAGTAGTGAACAGGGGCGGGACTATGGCTACACCTTC
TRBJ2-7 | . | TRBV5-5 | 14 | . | CASSLFQATYEQYF | TGTGCCAGCAGCTTATTCCAGGCAACCTACGAGCAGTACTTC
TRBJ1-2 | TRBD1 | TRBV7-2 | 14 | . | CASSGTGGVYGYTF | TGTGCCAGCAGCGGGACAGGGGGCGTCTATGGCTACACCTTC
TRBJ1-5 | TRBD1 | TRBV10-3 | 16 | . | CAIGIGQGNSNQPQHF | TGTGCCATCGGCATTGGACAGGGCAATAGCAATCAGCCCCAGCATTTT
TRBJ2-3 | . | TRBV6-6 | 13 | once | CASKAGETDTQYF | TGTGCCAGCAAGGCAGGGGAGACAGATACGCAGTATTTT
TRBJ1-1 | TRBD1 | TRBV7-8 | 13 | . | CASSLGQGTEAFF | TGTGCCAGCAGCTTAGGACAGGGGACAGAAGCTTTCTTT
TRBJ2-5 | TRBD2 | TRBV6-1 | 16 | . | CASSAIKREGKETQYF | TGTGCCAGCAGTGCGATCAAGCGGGAGGGCAAAGAGACCCAGTACTTC
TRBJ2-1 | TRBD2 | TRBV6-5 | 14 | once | CASSLSGPYNEQFF | TGTGCCAGCAGTCTTAGCGGGCCCTACAATGAGCAGTTCTTC
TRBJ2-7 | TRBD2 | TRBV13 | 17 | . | CASSSPSGGRFSYEQYF | TGTGCCAGCAGTTCCCCCAGCGGGGGTAGGTTCTCCTACGAGCAGTACTTC
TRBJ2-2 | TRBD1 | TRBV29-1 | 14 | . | CSVAGGRVSGELFF | TGCAGCGTAGCAGGGGGCCGGGTGTCCGGGGAGCTGTTTTTT
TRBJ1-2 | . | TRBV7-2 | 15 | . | CASSLSTLLPYGYTF | TGTGCCAGCAGCTTAAGTACTCTTCTTCCTTATGGCTACACCTTC
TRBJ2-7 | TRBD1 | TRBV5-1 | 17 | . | CASSPGARDRGTYEQYF | TGCGCCAGCAGCCCAGGGGCGCGGGACAGGGGGACCTACGAGCAGTACTTC
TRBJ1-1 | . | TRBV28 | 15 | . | CASSFPPGSGTEAFF | TGTGCCAGCAGTTTTCCCCCAGGATCAGGGACTGAAGCTTTCTTT
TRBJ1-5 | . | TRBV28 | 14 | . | CASSLFRQGQPQHF | TGTGCCAGCAGTTTATTCCGTCAGGGCCAGCCCCAGCATTTT
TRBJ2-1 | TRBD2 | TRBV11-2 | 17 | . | CASSSSPGTSEHNEQFF | TGTGCCAGCAGCTCCTCCCCCGGGACTAGCGAACACAATGAGCAGTTCTTC
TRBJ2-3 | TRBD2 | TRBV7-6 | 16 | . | CASSLSTSGGTDTQYF | TGTGCCAGCAGCTTATCGACTAGCGGGGGCACAGATACGCAGTATTTT
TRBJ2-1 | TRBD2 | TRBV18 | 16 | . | CASSPRTSGSSNEQFF | TGTGCCAGCTCACCACGCACTAGCGGGAGTTCCAATGAGCAGTTCTTC
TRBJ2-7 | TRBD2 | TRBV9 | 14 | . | CVSSGGTPSYEQYF | TGTGTCAGCAGCGGGGGGACACCCTCCTACGAGCAGTACTTC
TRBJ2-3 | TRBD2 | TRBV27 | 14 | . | CASGEAGDADTQYF | TGTGCCAGCGGTGAAGCGGGAGATGCAGATACGCAGTATTTT
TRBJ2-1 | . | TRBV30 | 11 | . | CAYSGTTEQFF | TGTGCCTACTCGGGAACAACCGAGCAGTTCTTC